Detailed here is one T cell receptor (beta chain). Sequenced by immunoSEQ multiplex PCR; TCRdb stores in-frame clones only, minus some. Of approximately 35,000 clones in the sample, approximately 89% were seen once. The data derive from a study of T cell changes during pregnancy in multiple sclerosis. With 4 bases clipped from V and 4 bases from J, the junction kept 9 bases outside the gene matches. The CDR3 covers 15 residues. The germline gives CDR1 SGHTA, CDR2 FQGNSA. J is TRBJ1-2 and V is TRBV7-2; 7 bases map to TRBD1. The sequence came from a female donor in good health, enrolled as a control in a pregnancy study. Source: CD4+ T cells from peripheral blood mononuclear cells, taken after pregnancy. CDR3 loop: CASSSPGQRVYGYTF. The CDR3 nucleotides read TGTGCCAGCAGCTCACCGGGACAGCGAGTCTATGGCTACACCTTC.